This T cell receptor (beta chain) was profiled in a study of T cell changes during pregnancy in multiple sclerosis. Sequencing was performed with immunoSEQ multiplex PCR; in TCRdb, only in-frame clones are kept and a portion is missing. The data show approximately 100,000 clones, 90% to 95% seen once. This clone has only one observation. The sequence came from a female donor with multiple sclerosis, enrolled in a pregnancy study. The specimen comprised peripheral blood, sampled in the third trimester of pregnancy.

This CDR3 reads CASSLRGLRGSTDTQYF. The CDR3 region has the DNA TGTGCCAGCAGCTTAAGGGGGCTTAGGGGGAGCACAGATACGCAGTATTTT. This sequence joins TRBV7-9 and TRBJ2-3; 7 nucleotides agree with TRBD1. V shed 2 bases, J shed 0 bases, and the junction held 8 bases outside the gene matches. The germline CDR1 and CDR2 sequences are SEHNR and FQNEAQ (reference sequence). CDR3 size: 17 residues.